This section outlines one TCR beta chain sequence together with its context. This sample is part of a study of blood T cell repertoires in COVID-19. Study overall: Acute-phase and convalescent COVID-19 samples originated in the United States, Italy and Spain. Nucleic acid was either cDNA or gDNA, and it came from T cells, B-cell-depleted T cells, or PBMCs.

Original analysis: Amplification with reference gene primers provided the estimates of nucleated cell counts. Repertoires were generated with immunoSEQ multiplex PCR, while TCRdb's copy carries only in-frame clones and drops some. For V, J and clone size, that table is used; D and trimming come from the DNA. The repertoire includes around 260,000 clones, about 86% of them detected once, and less than 4.5% sits in the top ten. Per germline, CDR1 GTSNPN and CDR2 SVGIG (reference sequence). V was clipped by 2 bases and J by 3 bases; unmatched bases: 2. The CDR3 runs to 13 residues. The TCR was taken from a man between 18 and 29 years old with active or convalescent COVID-19. The chain couples TRBV30 to TRBJ2-3; 7 bases line up with TRBD2. The sequenced sample consisted of peripheral blood. CDR3 amino acids: CAWSSGATDTQYF. In nucleotides, the CDR3 is TGTGCCTGGAGTAGCGGGGCTACAGATACGCAGTATTTT.